The next 2 T cell receptor beta chains were all read from a single sample in a study of cytomegalovirus exposure and HLA in healthy donors. In the PCR, 60 Vbeta and 13 Jbeta primers were used. Here immunoSEQ multiplex PCR was the method, and the copy in TCRdb shows in-frame clones only, minus some. The data show some 95,000 clones, 65% to 80% seen once. Sequencing was carried out using PBMCs. The receptors were sampled from a woman aged 18-30 years in good health and CMV-seropositive.

This clone is medium-sized by share. This chain links TRBV5-1 with TRBJ2-2, with 9 bases lining up with TRBD2. The CDR3 covers 17 residues. V shed 4 bases, J shed 6 bases, and the junction held 13 bases outside the gene matches. CDR1 and CDR2 from the germline V gene are SGHRS and YFSETQ. This CDR3 is CASSPVKAGGPAGELFF. The DNA for the CDR3 is TGCGCCAGCAGCCCGGTGAAGGCGGGGGGGCCTGCCGGGGAGCTGTTTTTT.

The rearrangement links TRBV19 to TRBJ1-4; 7 bases fit TRBD1. The CDR3 covers 15 residues. Germline trimming cut 4 bases from V and 0 bases from J; bases unmatched to any gene: 2. CDR1 is LNHDA and CDR2 is SQIVND in the germline V gene (reference sequence). The CDR3 nucleotides are TGTGCCAGTAGTAGTCAGGGGGCAACTAATGAAAAACTGTTTTTT. Amino acids: CASSSQGATNEKLFF.